The 20 T cell receptor beta chains below come from one sample, sequenced in a study of OX40 agonist ivuxolimab in advanced cancers. This table comes from immunoSEQ multiplex PCR, and its TCRdb copy is limited to in-frame clones, with some not included. The table lists some 83,000 clones, roughly 90% of them singletons. Sequences were derived from CD4+ or CD8+ T cells sorted from blood, sampled in a trial of the OX40 agonist ivuxolimab. These receptors all stem from an adult with an advanced solid tumor such as melanoma, head and neck, liver or kidney cancer.

J is TRBJ2-1 and V is TRBV7-2; the match to TRBD2 covers 13 bases. With 4 bases clipped from V and 7 bases from J, the junction kept 1 base outside the gene matches. The CDR3 loop spans 14 amino acids. Germline CDR1 reads SGHTA; CDR2 reads FQGNSA. This CDR3 is CASSSTSGGNEQFF. The CDR3 region has the DNA TGTGCCAGCAGCTCGACTAGCGGGGGGAATGAGCAGTTCTTC.

This clone was counted only a few times. V gene TRBV7-2 combines with J gene TRBJ2-2; 8 nucleotides agree with TRBD2. Losses at the gene ends were 7 bases for V and 5 bases for J; bases not matched to a gene: 15. The CDR3 loop spans 17 amino acids. Per germline, CDR1 SGHTA and CDR2 FQGNSA. The CDR3 loop is CASTSALGRAETGELFF. The CDR3 coding sequence is TGTGCCAGCACCTCCGCCCTCGGGAGGGCGGAGACCGGGGAGCTGTTTTTT.

The rearrangement uses TRBV10-3 and TRBJ1-1, with D possibly being TRBD1 (5 bases). Trimming pared 7 bases from V and 7 bases from J, leaving 16 bases between. Germline CDR1 reads ENHRY; CDR2 reads SYGVKD. The CDR3 is made up of 13 amino acids. DNA for the CDR3: TGTGCCATCAAAGGGGCTTGGCTTGGTGAAGCTTTCTTT. This translates into CAIKGAWLGEAFF.

V usage is TRBV5-1 and J usage is TRBJ2-7; D is possibly TRBD1 or TRBD2 (5 bases each). Germline CDR1 SGHRS, CDR2 YFSETQ. Trimming took off 3 bases at V and 6 bases at J, with 19 bases between the two ends. The length of the CDR3 is 15 residues. The CDR3 loop reads CASSSGPMGLPEQYF. The CDR3 region has the DNA TGCGCCAGCAGCTCGGGACCCATGGGCCTCCCCGAGCAGTACTTC.

This chain connects TRBV7-2 to TRBJ2-3; D remains unclear. The CDR3 has 15 amino acids. Germline-derived CDR1 and CDR2 are SGHTA and FQGNSA. The germline V and J ends were trimmed by 3 bases and 1 base, with 11 bases remaining between them. CDR3 nucleotides: TGTGCCAGCAGCTTCCCCATCAAGCGCACAGATACGCAGTATTTT. The encoded protein is CASSFPIKRTDTQYF.

This chain joins TRBV19 and TRBJ1-5, with D perhaps TRBD1 (5 bases). The CDR3 spans 14 residues. Per germline, CDR1 LNHDA and CDR2 SQIVND (reference sequence). Trimming shortened V by 7 bases and J by 8 bases, and 18 bases separated the two germline ends. CDR3 DNA: TGTGCCAGTAAAACGAGGGGCCCTGAGAAGCCCCAGCATTTT. This sequence encodes CASKTRGPEKPQHF.

Here the CDR3 DNA reads TGTGCCAGCAGCCACCCAAGCGGGGAAAAACTGTTTTTT. It encodes CASSHPSGEKLFF. The V gene is TRBV11-2, the J gene TRBJ1-4; D is unresolved. Trimming took 5 bases from V and 8 from J, leaving 12 bases between them. Germline V CDR1 and CDR2: SGHAT, FQNNGV. The CDR3 consists of 13 residues.

V gene TRBV28 combines with J gene TRBJ1-1; a weak D match, TRBD1 (5 bases). Trimming pared 2 bases from V and 0 bases from J, leaving 7 bases between. CDR1 is MDHEN, CDR2 SYDVKM, per germline. The CDR3 runs 14 residues. The CDR3 region is CASSLRQLNTEAFF. The DNA for the CDR3 is TGTGCCAGCAGTTTACGACAGTTGAACACTGAAGCTTTCTTT.

The rearrangement joins TRBV7-2 to TRBJ1-5; no clear D gene. This CDR3 is 12 amino acids long. CDR1 SGHTA and CDR2 FQGNSA come from the germline V gene. V was cut by 3 bases and J by 2 bases, with 2 bases left in between. The CDR3: CASSFGNQPQHF. CDR3 sequence (DNA): TGTGCCAGCAGCTTCGGCAATCAGCCCCAGCATTTT.

This chain links TRBV11-2 with TRBJ2-7; TRBD2 is a possible D gene (6 bases). This CDR3 region has 14 residues. V lost 2 bases and J 6 bases, leaving 14 bases between the germline ends. Germline V gene lookup returns CDR1 SGHAT and CDR2 FQNNGV. CDR3: CASSLSVLAGEQYF. The CDR3 bases are TGTGCCAGCAGCTTAAGTGTACTAGCTGGCGAGCAGTACTTC.

This clone was seen a single time. The chain employs TRBV30 and TRBJ2-1; D is perhaps TRBD2 (6 bases). This CDR3 region has 14 residues. Germline assignment: CDR1 GTSNPN and CDR2 SVGIG (reference sequence). The CDR3 region has the DNA TGTGCTGTGGGGGACTTGCGGGTTGGGAATGAGCAGTTCTTC. Protein sequence: CAVGDLRVGNEQFF.

The V call is TRBV19, the J call TRBJ2-7, with 10 bases matching TRBD2. V shed 3 bases and J 2 bases; nucleotides not matched to a gene: 7. The CDR3 has 16 residues. CDR1 LNHDA and CDR2 SQIVND come from the germline V gene (reference sequence). CDR3 sequence (DNA): TGTGCCAGTAGTATGAGAGGACTAGCGGATACCTACGAGCAGTACTTC. Amino acid sequence: CASSMRGLADTYEQYF.

The chain links TRBV29-1 to TRBJ1-2; no firm D call. The germline V gene encodes CDR1 SQVTM and CDR2 ANQGSEA. The CDR3 is 12 residues long. The germline V and J ends were trimmed by 3 bases and 0 bases, with 5 bases remaining between them. The CDR3 spells CSVDSPNYGYTF. The CDR3 bases are TGCAGCGTTGACAGTCCTAACTATGGCTACACCTTC.

The chain employs TRBV6-6 and TRBJ2-7; TRBD1 matches 8 bases. V gave up 6 bases and J gave up 9 bases; unmatched junction bases: 13. The CDR3 runs 14 residues. CDR1 is MNHNY and CDR2 is SVGAGI in the germline V gene (reference sequence). The CDR3 sequence: CASSPGGATVGQYF. The CDR3 bases are TGTGCCAGCAGCCCAGGGGGCGCGACCGTTGGGCAGTACTTC.

In its sample, this clone was seen once. V usage is TRBV5-4 and J usage is TRBJ2-3; D may be TRBD2 (6 bases). CDR1 is SGHNT and CDR2 is YYREEE in the germline V gene (reference sequence). CDR3 length: 16 amino acids. Trimming removed 0 bases at V and 5 bases at J, with 16 bases between. Here the CDR3 DNA reads TGTGCCAGCAGCTTGGTGGGGCAGGCCGGGGGAGATACGCAGTATTTT. Residues: CASSLVGQAGGDTQYF.

This clone was detected a few times. The chain is built from TRBV7-9 and TRBJ1-1; D uncertain. Per the germline V gene, CDR1 is SEHNR and CDR2 is FQNEAQ (reference sequence). The CDR3 is 13 amino acids. Between the trimmed V and J ends, which lost 2 bases and 3 bases, there was a span of 7 bases. The CDR3: CASSLYGDTEAFF. In nucleotides, the CDR3 is TGTGCCAGCAGCTTATATGGGGACACTGAAGCTTTCTTT. Using reference TRBV7-9 and TRBJ1-1 for the parts outside the CDR3, the full variable domain is DTGVSQNPRHKITKRGQNVTFRCDPISEHNRLYWYRQTLGQGPEFLTYFQNEAQLEKSRLLSDRFSAERPKGSFSTLEIQRTEQGDSAMYLCASSLYGDTEAFFGQGTRLTVV.

The chain uses TRBV6-1 and TRBJ1-1, with D perhaps TRBD1 (5 bases). The CDR3 has 13 residues. Deletions cut 3 bases from V and 1 base from J, with 6 bases between. Germline CDR1 is MNHNS and CDR2 is SASEGT. The CDR3 nucleotides are TGTGCCAGCAGTGAGCAGGGGAACACTGAAGCTTTCTTT. Translated: CASSEQGNTEAFF.

The chain is built from TRBV28 and TRBJ1-4; 7 bases fit TRBD1. Trimming at V came to 7 bases and at J to 6 bases, leaving 5 bases not matched to a gene. Germline CDR1 and CDR2: MDHEN and SYDVKM. The CDR3 runs 13 residues. As DNA, the CDR3 is TGTGCCAGCACCCCGGGACAGCATGAAAAACTGTTTTTT. Its translation is CASTPGQHEKLFF. The variable domain in full, completed from reference TRBV28 and TRBJ1-4, reads DVKVTQSSRYLVKRTGEKVFLECVQDMDHENMFWYRQDPGLGLRLIYFSYDVKMKEKGDIPEGYSVSREKKERFSLILESASTNQTSMYLCASTPGQHEKLFFGSGTQLSVL.

The rearrangement uses TRBV4-2 and TRBJ2-3, with 13 bases identical to TRBD2. The CDR3 spans 16 residues. After removal of 5 bases from V and 0 bases from J, the junction contained 2 bases not matched to a gene. Per germline, CDR1 LGHNA and CDR2 YNFKEQ. The CDR3 DNA reads as TGTGCCAGCAGCTGGGGACTAGCGGGAAGCACAGATACGCAGTATTTT. This codes for CASSWGLAGSTDTQYF.

Comments on this clone: The identical CDR3 is also encoded by other nucleotide sequences in the sample. This sequence joins TRBV9 and TRBJ2-3; D might be TRBD1 (5 bases). The CDR3 totals 14 residues. The germline CDR1 and CDR2 sequences are SGDLS and YYNGEE. The V and J ends lost 0 bases and 0 bases respectively, with 5 bases between them. As DNA, the CDR3 is TGTGCCAGCAGCGTAGGGACAAGCACAGATACGCAGTATTTT. Its protein is CASSVGTSTDTQYF. Drawing the rest from reference TRBV9 and TRBJ2-3, the complete variable domain is DSGVTQTPKHLITATGQRVTLRCSPRSGDLSVYWYQQSLDQGLQFLIQYYNGEERAKGNILERFSAQQFPDLHSELNLSSLELGDSALYFCASSVGTSTDTQYFGPGTRLTVL.